The TCR beta chain described here comes from a study of blood T cell repertoires in COVID-19. Study-level background: Collection of acute and convalescent COVID-19 samples took place in the United States, Italy and Spain. PBMCs, B-cell-depleted T cells, or T cells were the source of the cDNA or gDNA that made up the material.

CDR1 and CDR2 (germline): MNHNY, SVGAGI (reference sequence). This CDR3 region has 15 residues. After removal of 10 bases from V and 0 bases from J, the junction contained 8 bases not matched to a gene. In the authors' methods: Scientists estimated how many nucleated cells there were by amplifying reference gene primers. Assay: immunoSEQ multiplex PCR; the TCRdb copy retains only in-frame clones and omits some. V, J and clone size are those of that table, while D and trimming were read from the DNA. The profile covers roughly 150,000 clones, with about 87% appearing a single time and under 7.5% taken by the ten largest. The count of this clone is one.

This receptor was identified in an elderly man with acute or convalescent COVID-19. V gene TRBV6-6 combines with J gene TRBJ1-5, with 8 bases lining up with TRBD1. The sequenced sample consisted of peripheral blood. The CDR3 DNA sequence: TGTGCCACCGGACAGGGAGACCTTAGCAATCAGCCCCAGCATTTT. Encoded protein: CATGQGDLSNQPQHF.